The 26 T cell receptor beta chains reported below all come from one sample, sequenced in a study of control samples from healthy donors and cancer patients. This table comes from immunoSEQ multiplex PCR, and its TCRdb copy is limited to in-frame clones, with some not included. Among tens of thousands of clones listed, 65% to 85% were seen once. The sequencing sample was made of blood. The receptors derive from a man aged 60 to 69 in good health.

Only one count was recorded for this clone. This chain joins TRBV28 and TRBJ1-1; D remains unclear. Germline V lookup: CDR1 MDHEN, CDR2 SYDVKM. The V end lost 1 base, the J end lost 4 bases, and 1 base lay between the germline ends. The CDR3 covers 11 residues. CDR3 coding DNA: TGTGCCAGCAGTTTATCCACTGAAGCTTTCTTT. Translated: CASSLSTEAFF.

The chain couples TRBV5-6 to TRBJ2-7; 8 positions agree with TRBD1. The ends lost 4 bases at V and 12 bases at J; junction bases unmatched: 9. This CDR3 spans 12 amino acids. Germline CDR1 reads SGHDT; CDR2 reads YYEEEE. The CDR3 coding sequence is TGTGCCAGCAGCCGGGGACAGGCAAGGGCGTACTTC. Translation gives CASSRGQARAYF. The whole variable domain, filled in from reference TRBV5-6 and TRBJ2-7, reads DAGVTQSPTHLIKTRGQQVTLRCSPKSGHDTVSWYQQALGQGPQFIFQYYEEEERQRGNFPDRFSGHQFPNYSSELNVNALLLGDSALYLCASSRGQARAYFGPGTRLTVT.

The chain recombines TRBV7-9 with TRBJ2-5, with TRBD2 identical over 13 bases. Per the germline V gene, CDR1 is SEHNR and CDR2 is FQNEAQ (reference sequence). The CDR3 extends over 17 amino acids. V lost 5 bases, J lost 2 bases, and 8 bases stayed unmatched. The chain's CDR3 is CASSPARTSGSQETQYF. The CDR3 nucleotides are TGTGCCAGCAGCCCAGCCCGGACTAGCGGGAGTCAAGAGACCCAGTACTTC.

The chain combines TRBV7-6 with TRBJ2-7, with a tentative D call TRBD1 (5 bases). The ends were cut back, 5 bases at V and 2 bases at J, with 16 bases in the middle. CDR1 and CDR2 (germline): SGHVS, FNYEAQ. The CDR3 extends over 15 amino acids. The CDR3 DNA follows: TGTGCCAGCAGCCAAGACAGCCTTGGCACCTACGAGCAGTACTTC. Residues: CASSQDSLGTYEQYF.

The V call is TRBV27, the J call TRBJ1-4; a possible D gene is TRBD1 (5 bases). This CDR3 has 15 residues. The germline gives CDR1 MNHEY, CDR2 SMNVEV (reference sequence). Trimming stripped 0 bases from V and 7 bases from J, with 12 bases between. The CDR3 coding sequence is TGTGCCAGCAGTTTATCGCGGCAGGGCGGTGAAAAACTGTTTTTT. Protein sequence: CASSLSRQGGEKLFF.

The chain employs TRBV3-1 (or the pseudogene TRBV3-2) and TRBJ1-6, with 7 positions matching TRBD1. There are 14 residues in the CDR3. The V and J ends lost 4 bases and 7 bases, in that order; junction bases with no gene match: 4. Germline assignment: CDR1 LGHDT and CDR2 YNNKEL (reference sequence). CDR3 nucleotides: TGTGCCAGCAGCCCCGGGACAGTAAATTCACCCCTCCACTTT. Translating it yields CASSPGTVNSPLHF.

The rearrangement joins TRBV21-1 to TRBJ2-5; the table calls TRBD1, which could not be checked here. TRBV21-1 is assigned pseudogene status. This CDR3 spans 15 amino acids. Here the CDR3 reads CASSIPGQGWETQYF. CDR3 sequence (DNA): TGTGCCAGCAGCATCCCGGGACAGGGATGGGAGACCCAGTACTTC.

V gene TRBV5-4 combines with J gene TRBJ2-5, with D possibly matching TRBD2 (6 bases). Trimming removed 4 bases from V and 2 bases from J, with 15 bases in between. The CDR3 has 15 amino acids. Germline V gene lookup returns CDR1 SGHNT and CDR2 YYREEE (reference sequence). In DNA, the CDR3 is TGTGCCAGCAGCCGGACGGGAGACAGACAAGAGACCCAGTACTTC. Its translation is CASSRTGDRQETQYF. Full variable domain (remainder filled in from reference TRBV5-4 and TRBJ2-5): ETGVTQSPTHLIKTRGQQVTLRCSSQSGHNTVSWYQQALGQGPQFIFQYYREEENGRGNFPPRFSGLQFPNYSSELNVNALELDDSALYLCASSRTGDRQETQYFGPGTRLLVL.

This sequence joins TRBV12-3 or TRBV12-4 and TRBJ1-5; a weak D match, TRBD1 (5 bases). V lost 6 bases to trimming and J lost 4 bases, with 10 bases between them. The length of the CDR3 is 13 residues. The CDR3 spells CASSGGHNQPQHF. CDR3 DNA: TGTGCCAGCAGCGGGGGTCATAATCAGCCCCAGCATTTT.

V usage is TRBV9 and J usage is TRBJ1-1; perhaps TRBD1 as D (5 bases). V lost 0 bases, J lost 2 bases, and 11 bases lay in between. From germline, CDR1 is SGDLS and CDR2 YYNGEE. The CDR3 covers 15 residues. The CDR3 region is CASSVDGASNTEAFF. The CDR3 DNA sequence: TGTGCCAGCAGCGTAGATGGGGCTTCCAACACTGAAGCTTTCTTT.

The J gene is TRBJ2-7, the V gene TRBV13, with 7 nucleotides matching TRBD1. This CDR3 is 13 amino acids long. V was pared by 5 bases and J by 7 bases, with 8 bases of the junction left unmatched. CDR1 is PRHDT and CDR2 is FYEKMQ in the germline V gene (reference sequence). The CDR3 region is CASSKRQGREQYF. CDR3 bases: TGTGCCAGCAGCAAAAGACAGGGCCGGGAGCAGTACTTC.

The V call is TRBV4-2, the J call TRBJ1-4, with 7 bases lining up with TRBD1. With 0 bases clipped from V and 5 bases from J, the junction kept 9 bases outside the gene matches. The CDR3 sequence is 17 residues long. Germline V gives CDR1 LGHNA, CDR2 YNFKEQ. The CDR3 loop reads CASSQEGRGQQNEKLFF. Here the CDR3 DNA reads TGTGCCAGCAGCCAAGAAGGTAGGGGGCAACAAAATGAAAAACTGTTTTTT.

This chain uses TRBV6-1 with TRBJ2-1, with 13 bases identical to TRBD2. The CDR3 extends over 19 amino acids. Germline lookup yields CDR1 MNHNS and CDR2 SASEGT. V trimming: 4 bases; J trimming: 3 bases; junction bases outside the gene matches: 12. This chain's CDR3 is CASSGSGTSGKGYYNEQFF. The CDR3 DNA sequence: TGTGCCAGCAGTGGTTCCGGGACTAGCGGGAAAGGCTACTACAATGAGCAGTTCTTC.

The V call is TRBV30, the J call TRBJ2-4; 9 bases align to TRBD2. CDR3 length: 17 amino acids. From germline, CDR1 is GTSNPN and CDR2 SVGIG (reference sequence). Trimming removed 2 bases from V and 1 base from J; junction bases left unmatched: 9. The CDR3 spells CAWSLFMTSGAKNIQYF. In DNA, the CDR3 is TGTGCCTGGAGTTTATTCATGACTAGCGGTGCCAAAAACATTCAGTACTTC.

V gene TRBV19 combines with J gene TRBJ2-3, with D maybe TRBD1 (5 bases). Germline V lookup: CDR1 LNHDA, CDR2 SQIVND (reference sequence). The CDR3 consists of 15 residues. V was clipped by 8 bases and J by 1 base, with 16 bases between them. DNA of the CDR3: TGTGCCAGTGGCTGGGGCAGATCGGGCACAGATACGCAGTATTTT. Protein: CASGWGRSGTDTQYF.

This chain joins TRBV6-1 and TRBJ2-1; D call uncertain. This CDR3 contains 13 residues. Germline V gene data show CDR1 as MNHNS and CDR2 as SASEGT. The V gene lost 1 base and the J gene lost 3 bases, with 4 bases spanning the gap. The CDR3 loop is CASSEVDYNEQFF. The CDR3 DNA reads TGTGCCAGCAGTGAAGTGGACTACAATGAGCAGTTCTTC.

As to this clone: An end of the junction does not agree with germline; a read error may underlie this. This chain connects TRBV29-1 to TRBJ2-3; 9 bases line up with TRBD2. Looked up from germline, CDR1 is SQVTM and CDR2 is ANQGSEA. The CDR3 contains 14 residues. CDR3 region: CSLDQREATDTQYF. For the CDR3, the DNA is TGCAGCCTTGACCAGCGGGAGGCCACAGATACGCAGTATTTT.

This chain links TRBV14 with TRBJ2-3, with unresolved D. The CDR3 is 13 amino acids. Germline lookup yields CDR1 SGHDN and CDR2 FVKESK. Trimming left V 2 bases short and J 5 bases short, with 8 bases between. The DNA for the CDR3 is TGTGCCAGCAGCCAAAACCCCGGAGATACGCAGTATTTT. It encodes CASSQNPGDTQYF.

This chain uses TRBV28 with TRBJ2-7; 7 bases line up with TRBD1. Germline assignment: CDR1 MDHEN and CDR2 SYDVKM. Losses at the gene ends were 5 bases for V and 7 bases for J; bases not matched to a gene: 8. This CDR3 contains 13 residues. The CDR3, as DNA: TGTGCCAGCAGTGAGGGGGCGACAGGGGAGCAGTACTTC. It translates to CASSEGATGEQYF.

The rearrangement uses TRBV12-3 or TRBV12-4 and TRBJ2-7, with a possible D match to TRBD2 (6 bases). The CDR3 length is 13 residues. Between the trimmed V and J ends, which lost 6 bases and 2 bases, there was a span of 11 bases. The CDR3 sequence: CASRSGLTYEQYF. The DNA for the CDR3 is TGTGCCAGCAGAAGCGGACTAACCTACGAGCAGTACTTC.

V and J are TRBV4-2 and TRBJ2-1, with D possibly matching TRBD2 (5 bases). CDR1 is LGHNA and CDR2 is YNFKEQ in the germline V gene. V was pared by 1 base and J by 12 bases, with 16 bases between. The CDR3 consists of 14 residues. CDR3 region: CASSQGAARVAQFF. The CDR3 nucleotides read TGTGCCAGCAGCCAAGGCGCGGCGCGGGTGGCGCAGTTCTTC.

This clone occurred once. The chain combines TRBV9 with TRBJ1-1; 8 nucleotides match TRBD1. After removal of 0 bases from V and 4 bases from J, the junction contained 5 bases not matched to a gene. This CDR3 spans 15 amino acids. Germline V lookup: CDR1 SGDLS, CDR2 YYNGEE. The CDR3, as DNA: TGTGCCAGCAGCGTAGGGACCACAGGGGGCACTGAAGCTTTCTTT. Residues: CASSVGTTGGTEAFF.

The chain combines TRBV29-1 with TRBJ2-2, with TRBD2 matching over 9 bases. The CDR3 has 15 residues. The V gene's germline CDR1 is SQVTM and CDR2 ANQGSEA. V lost 4 bases and J lost 2; bases outside the gene matches: 5. CDR3 region: CSVVRAGGNTGELFF. CDR3 coding DNA: TGCAGCGTTGTACGAGCGGGAGGAAACACCGGGGAGCTGTTTTTT.

This chain joins TRBV27 and TRBJ1-6; D is unresolved. There are 14 residues in the CDR3. Trimming cost V 7 bases and J 6 bases, with 13 bases left between them. CDR1 and CDR2 from the germline V gene are MNHEY and SMNVEV (reference sequence). This CDR3 reads CASTNGRFNSPLHF. As DNA, the CDR3 is TGTGCCAGCACCAACGGACGGTTTAATTCACCCCTCCACTTT.

This clone turned up a few times. The chain joins TRBV19 to TRBJ1-3; D uncertain. The CDR3 extends over 14 amino acids. From germline, CDR1 is LNHDA and CDR2 SQIVND (reference sequence). The V and J ends lost 6 bases and 2 bases respectively, with 11 bases between them. CDR3 bases: TGTGCCAGTAGGGACGGCTCAGCTGGAAACACCATATATTTT. Its protein is CASRDGSAGNTIYF. Full variable domain (missing parts from reference TRBV19 and TRBJ1-3): DGGITQSPKYLFRKEGQNVTLSCEQNLNHDAMYWYRQDPGQGLRLIYYSQIVNDFQKGDIAEGYSVSREKKESFPLTVTSAQKNPTAFYLCASRDGSAGNTIYFGEGSWLTVV.

The chain has TRBV10-2 and TRBJ2-7; 7 bases map to TRBD1. CDR3 length: 13 amino acids. CDR1 is WSHSY and CDR2 is SAAADI in the germline V gene. V trimming: 0 bases; J trimming: 9 bases; junction bases outside the gene matches: 5. CDR3 amino acids: CASSESTGTGQYF. CDR3 bases: TGCGCCAGCAGTGAGTCGACAGGGACGGGGCAGTACTTC.